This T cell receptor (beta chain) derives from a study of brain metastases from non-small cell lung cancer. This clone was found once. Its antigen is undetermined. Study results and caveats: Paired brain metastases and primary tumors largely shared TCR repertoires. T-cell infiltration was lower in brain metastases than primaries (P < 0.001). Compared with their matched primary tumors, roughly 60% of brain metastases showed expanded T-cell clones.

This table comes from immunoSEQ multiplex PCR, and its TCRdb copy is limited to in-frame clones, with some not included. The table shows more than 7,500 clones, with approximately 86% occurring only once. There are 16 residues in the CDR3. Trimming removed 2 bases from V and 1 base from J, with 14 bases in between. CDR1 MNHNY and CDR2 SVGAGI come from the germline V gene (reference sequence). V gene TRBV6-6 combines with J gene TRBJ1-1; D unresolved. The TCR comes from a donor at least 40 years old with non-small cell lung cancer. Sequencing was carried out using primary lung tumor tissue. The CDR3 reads CASSYGSAGENTEAFF. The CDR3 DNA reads TGTGCCAGCAGTTACGGGTCGGCAGGTGAGAACACTGAAGCTTTCTTT.